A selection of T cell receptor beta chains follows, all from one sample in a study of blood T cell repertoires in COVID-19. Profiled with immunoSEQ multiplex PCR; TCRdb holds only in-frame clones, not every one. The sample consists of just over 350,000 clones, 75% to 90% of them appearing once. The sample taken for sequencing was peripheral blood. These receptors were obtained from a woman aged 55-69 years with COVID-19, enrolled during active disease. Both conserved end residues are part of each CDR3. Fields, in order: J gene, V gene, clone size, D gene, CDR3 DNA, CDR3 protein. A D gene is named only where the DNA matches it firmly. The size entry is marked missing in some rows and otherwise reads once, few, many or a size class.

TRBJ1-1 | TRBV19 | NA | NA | TGTGCCAGTACCCTAGGAGGGACCCCGAACACTGAAGCTTTCTTT | CASTLGGTPNTEAFF
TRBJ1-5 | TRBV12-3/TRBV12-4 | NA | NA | TGTGCCAGCAGTTTTGGCAGGGGCCAGCCCCAGCATTTT | CASSFGRGQPQHF
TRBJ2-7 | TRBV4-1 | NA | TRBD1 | TGCGCCAGCAGCGCCCAGGGGGACAGCTCCTACGAGCAGTACTTC | CASSAQGDSSYEQYF
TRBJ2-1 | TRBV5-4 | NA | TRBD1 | TGTGCCAGCAGCTCCCGCGGACAGGGTATGTTCAATGAGCAGTTCTTC | CASSSRGQGMFNEQFF
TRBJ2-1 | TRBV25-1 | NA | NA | TGTGCCACCGCACATCACAGGAGCTCCTACAATGAGCAGTTCTTC | CATAHHRSSYNEQFF
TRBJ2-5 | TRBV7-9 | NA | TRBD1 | TGTGCCAGCAGCCGGGACAGCCTCCAAGAGACCCAGTACTTC | CASSRDSLQETQYF
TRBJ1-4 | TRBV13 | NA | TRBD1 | TGTGCCAGCAGCTTGGCAGGGGGATTGGCTAATGAAAAACTGTTTTTT | CASSLAGGLANEKLFF
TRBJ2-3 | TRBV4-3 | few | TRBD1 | TGCGCCAGCAGCCAAGGCTTATGGACAGGGGAGTCCACAGATACGCAGTATTTT | CASSQGLWTGESTDTQYF
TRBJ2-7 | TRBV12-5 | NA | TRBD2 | TGTGCTAGTGGTTTGGGACTAGCGGGGACCTACGAGCAGTACTTC | CASGLGLAGTYEQYF
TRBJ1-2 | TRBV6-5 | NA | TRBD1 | TGTGCCAGCAGCGGACAGGTGTATGGCTACACCTTC | CASSGQVYGYTF
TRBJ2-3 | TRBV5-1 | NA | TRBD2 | TGCGCCAGCAGCTTGGCGGCTAGCGGGGCAGATACGCAGTATTTT | CASSLAASGADTQYF
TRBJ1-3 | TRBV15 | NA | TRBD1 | TGTGCCACCAGCAGGGGGATGGGACAGGGAGCAGGAAACACCATATATTTT | CATSRGMGQGAGNTIYF
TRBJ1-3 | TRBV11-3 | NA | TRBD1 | TGTGCCAGCAGTCGACAGGGGGCTGGAAACACCATATATTTT | CASSRQGAGNTIYF
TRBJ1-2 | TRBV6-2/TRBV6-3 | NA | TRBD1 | TGTGCCAGCAGTGGACAGGGGCGATTCTATGGCTACACCTTC | CASSGQGRFYGYTF
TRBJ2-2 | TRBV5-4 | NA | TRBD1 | TGTGCCAGCAGCTTGGAACAGGGGGCAAGTACCGGGGAGCTGTTTTTT | CASSLEQGASTGELFF
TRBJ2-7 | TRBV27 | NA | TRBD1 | TGTGCCAGCGGAGTGCAGGGGGCTTACGAGCAGTACTTC | CASGVQGAYEQYF
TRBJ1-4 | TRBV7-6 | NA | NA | TGTGCCAGCAGCTTAGGAGGCAGTACTAATGAAAAACTGTTTTTT | CASSLGGSTNEKLFF
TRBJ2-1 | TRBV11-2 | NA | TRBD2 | TGTGCCAGCAACTTCCGACTCCGGGGACTAGGAGGTCTGGGGGGTGAGCAGTTCTTC | CASNFRLRGLGGLGGEQFF
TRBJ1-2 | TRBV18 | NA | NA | TGTGCCAGCTCACCACCTCACTCAGGTGGCTACACCTTC | CASSPPHSGGYTF
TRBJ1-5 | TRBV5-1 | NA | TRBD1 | TGCGCCAGCAGCTCTGGACAGGGTGGGGATCAGCCCCAGCATTTT | CASSSGQGGDQPQHF
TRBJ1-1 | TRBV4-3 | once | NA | TGCGCCAGCAGCCACGAAAGCAAACTGGACAGTTTAGGAGCTTTCTTT | CASSHESKLDSLGAFF
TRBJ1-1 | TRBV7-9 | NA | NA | TGTGCCAGCACTCCCGGGACACCGTGGGCTTTCTTT | CASTPGTPWAFF
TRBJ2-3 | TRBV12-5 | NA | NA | TGTGCTAGTGGTTTGTCCAGGGTGAGAGATACGCAGTATTTT | CASGLSRVRDTQYF
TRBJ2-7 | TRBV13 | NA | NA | TGTGCCAGCAGCACCCGCTCTGGGGGGTTAGGAGACGAGCAGTACTTC | CASSTRSGGLGDEQYF